This is a list of T cell receptor beta chains from one sample in a study of T cells in Graves' hyperthyroidism and ophthalmopathy. TCRdb used MiXCR to reprocess the multiplex PCR reads, holding one entry per CDR3 protein. The sample consists of more than 500,000 distinct CDR3 sequences, roughly a sixth of them appearing once. Sample: blood. These receptors originate from a woman aged 25 to 39 with Graves' ophthalmopathy. The CDR3 runs from the conserved cysteine through the conserved F or W. Fields, in order: clone size, CDR3 length, D gene, J gene, V gene, CDR3 protein, CDR3 DNA. The D gene is left open where the match is weak. Size values are once, few and many counts, or a class for expanded clones, and some rows have none.

clone_size: -; cdr3_length: 15; d_call: -; j_call: TRBJ1-4; v_call: TRBV6-4; cdr3_aa: CASRLGQTTNEKLFF; cdr3_nt: TGTGCCAGCAGACTTGGACAGACAACTAATGAAAAACTGTTTTTT
clone_size: -; cdr3_length: 14; d_call: TRBD2; j_call: TRBJ2-3; v_call: TRBV9; cdr3_aa: CASSQKGLADTQYF; cdr3_nt: TGTGCCAGCAGCCAGAAGGGACTAGCGGATACGCAGTATTTT
clone_size: many; cdr3_length: 15; d_call: TRBD1; j_call: TRBJ2-7; v_call: TRBV3-1; cdr3_aa: CASSPGQRDTYEQYF; cdr3_nt: TGTGCCAGCAGCCCGGGACAGAGAGATACCTACGAGCAGTACTTC
clone_size: few; cdr3_length: 16; d_call: -; j_call: TRBJ2-1; v_call: TRBV5-1; cdr3_aa: CASSLWGPASDNEQFF; cdr3_nt: TGCGCCAGCAGCTTGTGGGGACCAGCCTCAGACAATGAGCAGTTCTTC
clone_size: few; cdr3_length: 15; d_call: -; j_call: TRBJ1-1; v_call: TRBV2; cdr3_aa: CASSAPGPLNTEAFF; cdr3_nt: TGTGCCAGCAGTGCGCCGGGGCCCCTGAACACTGAAGCTTTCTTT
clone_size: -; cdr3_length: 15; d_call: TRBD1; j_call: TRBJ1-1; v_call: TRBV28; cdr3_aa: CASRKTQGDLGGAFF; cdr3_nt: TGTGCCAGCAGAAAGACCCAGGGGGATCTTGGAGGAGCTTTCTTT
clone_size: few; cdr3_length: 15; d_call: TRBD1; j_call: TRBJ1-1; v_call: TRBV28; cdr3_aa: CASSPRQGGSDVAFF; cdr3_nt: TGTGCCAGCAGTCCCAGACAGGGGGGGTCAGACGTAGCTTTCTTT
clone_size: few; cdr3_length: 15; d_call: TRBD2; j_call: TRBJ2-1; v_call: TRBV27; cdr3_aa: CASSLVAGVYNEQFF; cdr3_nt: TGTGCCAGCAGTTTAGTGGCGGGAGTCTACAATGAGCAGTTCTTC
clone_size: few; cdr3_length: 12; d_call: TRBD1; j_call: TRBJ2-1; v_call: TRBV4-3; cdr3_aa: CASSRTGNEQFF; cdr3_nt: TGTGCCAGTAGTAGGACAGGGAATGAGCAGTTCTTC
clone_size: -; cdr3_length: 14; d_call: -; j_call: TRBJ1-1; v_call: TRBV4-1; cdr3_aa: CASSQIALQSEAFF; cdr3_nt: TGCGCCAGCAGCCAAATAGCTTTACAGTCTGAAGCTTTCTTT
clone_size: -; cdr3_length: 15; d_call: TRBD1; j_call: TRBJ2-7; v_call: TRBV2; cdr3_aa: CASSDATGIPYEQYF; cdr3_nt: TGTGCCAGCAGCGACGCGACAGGGATTCCCTACGAGCAGTACTTC
clone_size: many; cdr3_length: 17; d_call: TRBD2; j_call: TRBJ2-1; v_call: TRBV30; cdr3_aa: CAWSVGRTSGSVYEQFF; cdr3_nt: TGTGCCTGGAGTGTAGGAAGGACTAGCGGGAGTGTCTATGAGCAGTTCTTC
clone_size: -; cdr3_length: 14; d_call: -; j_call: TRBJ2-1; v_call: TRBV4-2; cdr3_aa: CASSRARTDNEQFF; cdr3_nt: TGTGCCAGCAGCCGGGCTCGGACAGACAATGAGCAGTTCTTC
clone_size: many; cdr3_length: 14; d_call: TRBD1; j_call: TRBJ1-4; v_call: TRBV20-1; cdr3_aa: CSARDPDRGEKLFF; cdr3_nt: TGCAGTGCTAGAGACCCCGACAGGGGGGAAAAACTGTTTTTT
clone_size: -; cdr3_length: 14; d_call: -; j_call: TRBJ1-4; v_call: TRBV6-2/TRBV6-3; cdr3_aa: CASSNKAANEKLFF; cdr3_nt: TGTGCCAGCAGTAACAAGGCGGCTAATGAAAAACTGTTTTTT
clone_size: -; cdr3_length: 17; d_call: -; j_call: TRBJ1-5; v_call: TRBV19; cdr3_aa: CASKRDTFSYSNQPQHF; cdr3_nt: TGTGCCAGTAAACGAGATACGTTCTCCTATAGCAATCAGCCCCAGCATTTT
clone_size: many; cdr3_length: 16; d_call: -; j_call: TRBJ2-7; v_call: TRBV5-6; cdr3_aa: CASSEDPKTGLYEQYF; cdr3_nt: TGTGCCAGCAGCGAAGATCCGAAGACAGGACTCTACGAGCAGTACTTC
clone_size: many; cdr3_length: 13; d_call: -; j_call: TRBJ2-7; v_call: TRBV5-1; cdr3_aa: CASSLDRDYEQYF; cdr3_nt: TGCGCCAGCAGCTTGGACAGAGACTACGAGCAGTACTTC
clone_size: many; cdr3_length: 15; d_call: -; j_call: TRBJ2-3; v_call: TRBV5-1; cdr3_aa: CASSRPAGLTDTQYF; cdr3_nt: TGCGCCAGCAGCAGGCCAGCGGGCCTCACAGATACGCAGTATTTT
clone_size: -; cdr3_length: 15; d_call: -; j_call: TRBJ2-1; v_call: TRBV5-1; cdr3_aa: CAGSFLPDGYNEQFF; cdr3_nt: TGCGCCGGCAGCTTCCTCCCTGACGGCTACAATGAGCAGTTCTTC
clone_size: many; cdr3_length: 17; d_call: TRBD1; j_call: TRBJ1-3; v_call: TRBV5-1; cdr3_aa: CASSLGSQGAKGNTIYF; cdr3_nt: TGCGCCAGCAGCTTGGGCTCCCAGGGGGCGAAAGGAAACACCATATATTTT
clone_size: many; cdr3_length: 15; d_call: -; j_call: TRBJ2-1; v_call: TRBV7-8; cdr3_aa: CASSLVGSEGNEQFF; cdr3_nt: TGTGCCAGCAGCTTAGTCGGGAGTGAGGGCAATGAGCAGTTCTTC
clone_size: many; cdr3_length: 13; d_call: -; j_call: TRBJ1-1; v_call: TRBV18; cdr3_aa: CASSPPGGGAAFF; cdr3_nt: TGTGCCAGCTCACCACCGGGTGGAGGGGCAGCTTTCTTT
clone_size: many; cdr3_length: 15; d_call: TRBD1; j_call: TRBJ2-2; v_call: TRBV10-3; cdr3_aa: CAIRGQGENTGELFF; cdr3_nt: TGTGCCATCAGAGGACAGGGGGAAAATACCGGGGAGCTGTTTTTT
clone_size: many; cdr3_length: 14; d_call: -; j_call: TRBJ2-7; v_call: TRBV30; cdr3_aa: CAWSRGGSPYEQYF; cdr3_nt: TGTGCCTGGAGTAGGGGGGGCTCTCCCTACGAGCAGTACTTC
clone_size: many; cdr3_length: 14; d_call: TRBD2; j_call: TRBJ2-7; v_call: TRBV7-3; cdr3_aa: CASRTTREGHEQYF; cdr3_nt: TGTGCCAGCAGAACGACAAGGGAGGGCCACGAGCAGTACTTC
clone_size: -; cdr3_length: 14; d_call: -; j_call: TRBJ1-5; v_call: TRBV18; cdr3_aa: CASSLQGRDQPQHF; cdr3_nt: TGTGCCAGCTCACTTCAGGGAAGGGATCAGCCCCAGCATTTT
clone_size: many; cdr3_length: 14; d_call: TRBD1; j_call: TRBJ1-5; v_call: TRBV10-3; cdr3_aa: CAISDTGGGQPQHF; cdr3_nt: TGTGCCATCAGTGACACAGGGGGCGGTCAGCCCCAGCATTTT
clone_size: many; cdr3_length: 15; d_call: -; j_call: TRBJ2-7; v_call: TRBV6-2/TRBV6-3; cdr3_aa: CASSPGTFSSYEQYF; cdr3_nt: TGTGCCAGCAGTCCCGGGACCTTCAGCTCCTACGAGCAGTACTTC
clone_size: many; cdr3_length: 14; d_call: TRBD2; j_call: TRBJ2-5; v_call: TRBV2; cdr3_aa: CASTIQRELETQYF; cdr3_nt: TGTGCCAGCACGATACAGCGGGAGTTAGAGACCCAGTACTTC
clone_size: many; cdr3_length: 16; d_call: -; j_call: TRBJ2-4; v_call: TRBV3-1; cdr3_aa: CASSQGLASGKNIQYF; cdr3_nt: TGTGCCAGCAGCCAAGGCCTAGCCAGCGGCAAAAACATTCAGTACTTC
clone_size: many; cdr3_length: 14; d_call: TRBD1; j_call: TRBJ2-1; v_call: TRBV20-1; cdr3_aa: CSASPGQDYNEQFF; cdr3_nt: TGCAGTGCTAGTCCGGGACAGGACTACAATGAGCAGTTCTTC
clone_size: few; cdr3_length: 14; d_call: TRBD1; j_call: TRBJ2-7; v_call: TRBV5-8; cdr3_aa: CASVRDRAFYEQYF; cdr3_nt: TGTGCCAGCGTACGGGACAGGGCTTTCTACGAGCAGTACTTC
clone_size: -; cdr3_length: 15; d_call: -; j_call: TRBJ2-1; v_call: TRBV29-1; cdr3_aa: CSVEGGTLSYNEQFF; cdr3_nt: TGCAGCGTTGAGGGGGGAACTCTGTCCTACAATGAGCAGTTCTTC
clone_size: few; cdr3_length: 14; d_call: -; j_call: TRBJ2-7; v_call: TRBV20-1; cdr3_aa: CSARASEPGYEQYF; cdr3_nt: TGCAGTGCTAGAGCGTCTGAGCCAGGCTACGAGCAGTACTTC
clone_size: many; cdr3_length: 11; d_call: -; j_call: TRBJ2-7; v_call: TRBV3-1; cdr3_aa: CASSQEGEQYF; cdr3_nt: TGTGCCAGCAGCCAAGAGGGCGAGCAGTACTTC
clone_size: few; cdr3_length: 13; d_call: -; j_call: TRBJ1-2; v_call: TRBV20-1; cdr3_aa: CSASEGDDYGYTF; cdr3_nt: TGCAGTGCTAGTGAAGGAGATGACTATGGCTACACCTTC
clone_size: many; cdr3_length: 13; d_call: -; j_call: TRBJ1-2; v_call: TRBV30; cdr3_aa: CALSRIPWDGYTF; cdr3_nt: TGTGCCTTGTCAAGGATTCCCTGGGATGGCTACACCTTC
clone_size: many; cdr3_length: 11; d_call: TRBD1; j_call: TRBJ1-1; v_call: TRBV20-1; cdr3_aa: CSARVKGAAFF; cdr3_nt: TGCAGTGCTAGAGTTAAGGGGGCGGCTTTCTTT
clone_size: -; cdr3_length: 15; d_call: TRBD2; j_call: TRBJ2-1; v_call: TRBV9; cdr3_aa: CASSSGRAPYNEQFF; cdr3_nt: TGTGCCAGCAGTAGCGGGAGGGCCCCCTACAATGAGCAGTTCTTC
clone_size: -; cdr3_length: 19; d_call: TRBD2; j_call: TRBJ2-7; v_call: TRBV7-9; cdr3_aa: CASSLGPGLAGPSSYEQYF; cdr3_nt: TGTGCCAGCAGCTTAGGGCCGGGACTAGCGGGACCCAGCTCCTACGAGCAGTACTTC
clone_size: -; cdr3_length: 14; d_call: -; j_call: TRBJ1-4; v_call: TRBV12-3/TRBV12-4; cdr3_aa: CASSGGPPGEKLFF; cdr3_nt: TGTGCCAGCAGCGGCGGACCCCCAGGGGAAAAACTGTTTTTT
clone_size: few; cdr3_length: 12; d_call: -; j_call: TRBJ1-1; v_call: TRBV29-1; cdr3_aa: CSVGGGLTEAFF; cdr3_nt: TGCAGCGTTGGTGGGGGCTTGACTGAAGCTTTCTTT
clone_size: few; cdr3_length: 13; d_call: -; j_call: TRBJ2-2; v_call: TRBV10-2; cdr3_aa: CASSESAYGELFF; cdr3_nt: TGCGCCAGCAGTGAGTCGGCGTACGGGGAGCTGTTTTTT
clone_size: many; cdr3_length: 13; d_call: -; j_call: TRBJ2-7; v_call: TRBV30; cdr3_aa: CAWSPGTAYEQYF; cdr3_nt: TGTGCCTGGAGCCCCGGGACTGCCTACGAGCAGTACTTC
clone_size: many; cdr3_length: 14; d_call: TRBD1; j_call: TRBJ2-7; v_call: TRBV28; cdr3_aa: CASSSPDRSTEQYF; cdr3_nt: TGTGCCAGCAGTTCCCCGGACAGGAGTACCGAGCAGTACTTC
clone_size: few; cdr3_length: 11; d_call: -; j_call: TRBJ1-2; v_call: TRBV19; cdr3_aa: CASRQGGGYTF; cdr3_nt: TGTGCCAGTAGGCAGGGAGGAGGCTACACCTTC